The entry below describes one T cell receptor beta chain. Its antigen remains unknown. Clones were read by immunoSEQ multiplex PCR, and TCRdb kept only the in-frame ones, dropping some. In the table there are 80,000 or so clones, 80% to 95% of which are singletons. The entry originates in a study of human versus mouse CDR3 diversity and MHC coevolution. Overall study: The immunoSEQ assay reportedly detects one in 200,000 T cells.

CDR1 and CDR2 from the germline V gene are LNHDA and SQIVND (reference sequence). The ends lost 3 bases at V and 2 bases at J; junction bases unmatched: 3. The CDR3 runs to 15 residues. General study points: iCHAO1 estimated the human TCR beta repertoire at 1.6 million or so clonotypes.

The genes are TRBV19 and TRBJ2-1; 8 positions agree with TRBD2. This receptor was identified in a person aged 30 to 69 in good health. Sample: naive CD4+ T cells from blood. Subset indicated: CD45RO-negative CD62L-positive naive CD4 T cells. The CDR3 spells CASSITAGAYNEQFF. CDR3 nucleotides: TGTGCCAGTAGTATTACAGCGGGAGCCTACAATGAGCAGTTCTTC. Filled out from reference TRBV19 and TRBJ2-1, the complete variable domain reads DGGITQSPKYLFRKEGQNVTLSCEQNLNHDAMYWYRQDPGQGLRLIYYSQIVNDFQKGDIAEGYSVSREKKESFPLTVTSAQKNPTAFYLCASSITAGAYNEQFFGPGTRLTVL.